The 27 T cell receptor beta chains below come from one sample, sequenced in a study of cytomegalovirus exposure and HLA in healthy donors. Both 60 Vbeta primers and 13 Jbeta primers went into the PCR. Method: immunoSEQ multiplex PCR; TCRdb's copy keeps in-frame clones and lacks some. Altogether some 56,000 clones are present, around 83% being singletons, with the ten largest covering under 2%. What was sequenced was PBMCs. The receptors derive from a human donor in good health.

V usage is TRBV29-1 and J usage is TRBJ1-1; possible D gene TRBD1, 5 bases. CDR3 length: 12 amino acids. Germline CDR1 is SQVTM and CDR2 is ANQGSEA. CDR3 DNA: TGCGCGGCGACGCTGGAGGGACTTGAAGCTTTCTTT. Amino acid sequence: CAATLEGLEAFF.

The rearrangement uses TRBV5-4 and TRBJ2-1; D is possibly TRBD2 (6 bases). Germline CDR1 SGHNT, CDR2 YYREEE (reference sequence). V lost 2 bases to trimming and J lost 6 bases, with 15 bases between them. This CDR3 region has 15 residues. Here the CDR3 DNA reads TGTGCCAGCAGCTTAAAAAGACTAGATCCCAATGAGCAGTTCTTC. It translates to CASSLKRLDPNEQFF. The full variable domain, its missing parts supplied by reference TRBV5-4 and TRBJ2-1, is ETGVTQSPTHLIKTRGQQVTLRCSSQSGHNTVSWYQQALGQGPQFIFQYYREEENGRGNFPPRFSGLQFPNYSSELNVNALELDDSALYLCASSLKRLDPNEQFFGPGTRLTVL.

The J gene is TRBJ1-2, the V gene TRBV5-1; weak D call: TRBD1 (5 bases). Germline-derived CDR1 and CDR2 are SGHRS and YFSETQ. The CDR3 length is 15 residues. V lost 2 bases to trimming and J lost 8 bases, with 19 bases between them. The CDR3 region is CASSLGHTGPDGYTF. The DNA for the CDR3 is TGCGCCAGCAGCTTAGGACACACCGGTCCCGACGGCTACACCTTC.

J is TRBJ2-1 and V is TRBV6-5; 15 nucleotides align to TRBD2. Per the germline V gene, CDR1 is MNHEY and CDR2 is SVGAGI. Trimming at V came to 2 bases and at J to 6 bases, leaving 2 bases not matched to a gene. CDR3 size: 16 residues. The CDR3 loop reads CASSYRTSGGGNEQFF. The DNA for the CDR3 is TGTGCCAGCAGTTACAGGACTAGCGGGGGGGGCAATGAGCAGTTCTTC.

CDR3 nucleotides: TGTGCCAGCAGTTTATGGGGCGGACAGGTGGGAGTTTTTTATAATTCACCCCTCCACTTT. Protein product: CASSLWGGQVGVFYNSPLHF. The V call is TRBV28, the J call TRBJ1-6, with 7 bases fitting TRBD1. The germline V gene encodes CDR1 MDHEN and CDR2 SYDVKM. The junction had 15 bases not matched to a gene; V was cut back by 0 bases and J by 4 bases. The CDR3 has 20 amino acids.

The chain recombines TRBV5-6 with TRBJ2-7, with 7 bases matching TRBD1. V shed 5 bases, J shed 3 bases, and the junction held 8 bases outside the gene matches. The CDR3 runs to 14 residues. Germline loops: CDR1 SGHDT, CDR2 YYEEEE. CDR3 amino acids: CASRALGDSYEQYF. DNA for the CDR3: TGTGCCAGCAGGGCGCTCGGGGACAGCTACGAGCAGTACTTC.

This chain connects TRBV25-1 to TRBJ1-1; D is unresolved. This CDR3 comprises 14 residues. V lost 2 bases and J 2 bases, leaving 9 bases between the germline ends. Germline V gives CDR1 MGHDK, CDR2 SYGVNS. The CDR3 DNA is TGTGCCAGCAGTGAAAGCTCAGGAAACACTGAAGCTTTCTTT. It encodes CASSESSGNTEAFF. The whole variable domain, remainder taken from reference TRBV25-1 and TRBJ1-1, is EADIYQTPRYLVIGTGKKITLECSQTMGHDKMYWYQQDPGMELHLIHYSYGVNSTEKGDLSSESTVSRIRTEHFPLTLESARPSHTSQYLCASSESSGNTEAFFGQGTRLTVV.

This clone was recorded once. The chain combines TRBV5-1 with TRBJ1-1; D gene uncertain. The CDR3 consists of 16 residues. The germline V and J ends were trimmed by 0 bases and 3 bases, with 15 bases remaining between them. CDR1 and CDR2 from the germline V gene are SGHRS and YFSETQ. CDR3: CASSLAGGMVDTEAFF. DNA for the CDR3: TGCGCCAGCAGCTTGGCGGGCGGGATGGTCGACACTGAAGCTTTCTTT.

This rearrangement joins TRBV5-1 to TRBJ2-3; 8 bases map to TRBD2. This CDR3 is built from 17 residues. From germline, CDR1 is SGHRS and CDR2 YFSETQ. The V and J ends lost 1 base and 2 bases, in that order; junction bases with no gene match: 9. The CDR3 DNA reads TGCGCCAGCAGCTTGACCCCTACTAGCGGATCCACAGATACGCAGTATTTT. It codes for CASSLTPTSGSTDTQYF.

The V gene is TRBV5-1, the J gene TRBJ1-2; 9 positions agree with TRBD1. Germline V gives CDR1 SGHRS, CDR2 YFSETQ. CDR3 length: 13 residues. The V and J ends lost 4 bases and 6 bases, in that order; junction bases with no gene match: 4. The CDR3 DNA reads as TGCGCCAGCAGCCCTACAGGGGGCAATGGCTACACCTTC. Encoded protein: CASSPTGGNGYTF.

This clone was recorded only once. V is TRBV4-3 and J is TRBJ1-1; possibly TRBD1 for D (5 bases). The CDR3 has 14 amino acids. Trimming pared 1 base from V and 6 bases from J, leaving 12 bases between. CDR1 is LGHNA and CDR2 is YSLEER in the germline V gene. The CDR3 loop is CASSQVGGWSEAFF. CDR3 in DNA: TGCGCCAGCAGCCAAGTGGGGGGTTGGTCTGAAGCTTTCTTT.

The chain couples TRBV6-5 to TRBJ2-7; D is possibly TRBD2 (6 bases). CDR3 size: 14 residues. The V and J ends lost 5 bases and 2 bases respectively, with 13 bases between them. CDR1 and CDR2 from the germline V gene are MNHEY and SVGAGI. CDR3 sequence (DNA): TGTGCCAGCAGTACGATGGGGGGAACCTACGAGCAGTACTTC. This translates into CASSTMGGTYEQYF.

This clone was seen only a few times. V gene TRBV6-1 combines with J gene TRBJ2-7, with D possibly TRBD2 on 5 matching bases. The V end lost 6 bases, the J end lost 4 bases, and 19 bases lay between the germline ends. The CDR3 runs 15 residues. CDR1 is MNHNS, CDR2 SASEGT, per germline. In DNA, the CDR3 is TGTGCCAGCAGGATCCGGTTCGGTTCGGGATACGAGCAGTACTTC. As protein: CASRIRFGSGYEQYF.

The gene calls are TRBV2 and TRBJ2-5; 9 bases are a match to TRBD2. The CDR3 contains 17 residues. Germline V lookup: CDR1 SNHLY, CDR2 FYNNEI. The ends lost 3 bases at V and 3 bases at J; junction bases unmatched: 11. The CDR3 region has the DNA TGTGCCAGCAGTGAGGATGTAGGGCGGGGGGGTAAAGAGACCCAGTACTTC. This codes for CASSEDVGRGGKETQYF.

The chain recombines TRBV4-2 with TRBJ2-7, with TRBD2 matching 12 bases. From germline, CDR1 is LGHNA and CDR2 YNFKEQ. The CDR3 sequence is 16 residues long. Trimming took 2 bases from V and 0 from J; bases not matched to a gene: 2. The DNA of the CDR3 is TGTGCCAGCAGCCAACGGACTAGCGGGGCCTCCTACGAGCAGTACTTC. It yields the protein CASSQRTSGASYEQYF.

This clone was found a few times. J is TRBJ2-7 and V is TRBV27, with 8 bases lining up with TRBD1. This CDR3 spans 14 amino acids. With 2 bases clipped from V and 3 bases from J, the junction kept 3 bases outside the gene matches. Germline CDR1 MNHEY, CDR2 SMNVEV (reference sequence). The chain's CDR3 is CASSLRDRFYEQYF. CDR3 nucleotides: TGTGCCAGCAGTTTAAGGGACAGGTTCTACGAGCAGTACTTC.

The chain combines TRBV19 with TRBJ2-4; 10 bases line up with TRBD2. Germline V gene lookup returns CDR1 LNHDA and CDR2 SQIVND (reference sequence). The trim removed 4 bases at V and 4 bases at J, leaving 4 bases unmatched. The CDR3 is made up of 15 amino acids. This CDR3 reads CASSTLAGDKNIQYF. CDR3 nucleotides: TGTGCCAGTAGTACCCTAGCGGGGGATAAAAACATTCAGTACTTC.

The CDR3 sequence is CASSFGGGEETQYF. Here the CDR3 DNA reads TGTGCCAGCAGCTTCGGCGGGGGGGAAGAGACCCAGTACTTC. The chain joins TRBV7-3 to TRBJ2-5; 9 bases align to TRBD2. With 3 bases clipped from V and 3 bases from J, the junction kept 2 bases outside the gene matches. This CDR3 has 14 residues. Germline lookup yields CDR1 SGHTA and CDR2 FQGTGA. Looking up the rest from reference TRBV7-3 and TRBJ2-5 gives the full variable domain: GAGVSQTPSNKVTEKGKYVELRCDPISGHTALYWYRQSLGQGPEFLIYFQGTGAADDSGLPNDRFFAVRPEGSVSTLKIQRTERGDSAVYLCASSFGGGEETQYFGPGTRLLVL.

The rearrangement joins TRBV7-9 to TRBJ2-7; D is unresolved. CDR3 length equals 14 residues. Trimming removed 1 base at V and 2 bases at J, with 9 bases between. CDR1 is SEHNR and CDR2 is FQNEAQ in the germline V gene (reference sequence). The CDR3 spells CASSLETAAYEQYF. In DNA form, the CDR3 reads TGTGCCAGCAGCTTAGAAACTGCGGCCTACGAGCAGTACTTC.

The rearrangement links TRBV29-1 to TRBJ1-4; 9 nucleotides agree with TRBD1. The V gene end was trimmed by 4 bases and the J gene end by 12 bases; junction bases not matched to a gene: 6. This CDR3 has 12 amino acids. The germline V gene encodes CDR1 SQVTM and CDR2 ANQGSEA. The CDR3 nucleotides read TGCAGCGTTGTAGGGACAGGGCAGCAACTGTTTTTT. The encoded protein is CSVVGTGQQLFF. The variable domain in full, completed from reference TRBV29-1 and TRBJ1-4, reads SAVISQKPSRDICQRGTSLTIQCQVDSQVTMMFWYRQQPGQSLTLIATANQGSEATYESGFVIDKFPISRPNLTFSTLTVSNMSPEDSSIYLCSVVGTGQQLFFGSGTQLSVL.

V gene TRBV7-2 combines with J gene TRBJ1-6; TRBD1 agrees at 9 bases. The CDR3 extends over 14 amino acids. V lost 5 bases to trimming and J lost 8 bases; unmatched junction nucleotides: 4. Germline lookup yields CDR1 SGHTA and CDR2 FQGNSA. In DNA, the CDR3 is TGTGCCAGCAGCCCACAGGGGGCCCATTCACCCCTCCACTTT. This codes for CASSPQGAHSPLHF.

V and J are TRBV16 and TRBJ2-3; D gene uncertain. Germline V lookup: CDR1 KGHSY, CDR2 FQNENV. There are 14 residues in the CDR3. V was cut by 0 bases and J by 14 bases, with 18 bases left in between. The CDR3 protein is CASSQSTAANSWYF. In DNA, the CDR3 is TGTGCCAGCAGCCAATCGACGGCAGCGAACTCGTGGTATTTT.

The V gene is TRBV27, the J gene TRBJ2-3; no reliable D call. The CDR3 length is 14 residues. Trimming took off 6 bases at V and 4 bases at J, with 14 bases between the two ends. The V gene's germline CDR1 is MNHEY and CDR2 SMNVEV (reference sequence). The CDR3 sequence: CASSPRYLSDTQYF. CDR3 nucleotides: TGTGCCAGCAGCCCCAGGTACTTGTCAGATACGCAGTATTTT.

Only a few counts were recorded for this clone. This sequence joins TRBV6-5 and TRBJ2-7, with no clear D. The V gene's germline CDR1 is MNHEY and CDR2 SVGAGI. The CDR3 totals 15 residues. V dropped 0 bases and J dropped 0 bases, with 9 bases sitting between them. The CDR3 loop is CASSYSSRSSYEQYF. CDR3 nucleotides: TGTGCCAGCAGTTACTCATCCAGGTCCTCCTACGAGCAGTACTTC.

The chain employs TRBV29-1 and TRBJ2-2; D is uncertain. In germline, CDR1 is SQVTM, CDR2 ANQGSEA. V lost 4 bases and J lost 6, with 6 bases in between. The CDR3 extends over 11 amino acids. CDR3 region: CSVGVSGELFF. CDR3 bases: TGCAGCGTTGGTGTATCCGGGGAGCTGTTTTTT.

This clone was recorded only once. This chain connects TRBV5-4 to TRBJ2-3; 11 bases fit TRBD2. J lost 5 bases, V lost 0 bases, and 8 bases had no gene match. Germline V gives CDR1 SGHNT, CDR2 YYREEE (reference sequence). This CDR3 contains 17 residues. The CDR3 region is CASSLGLAGGPGDTQYF. CDR3 nucleotides: TGTGCCAGCAGCTTGGGCTTAGCGGGAGGGCCCGGAGATACGCAGTATTTT.

This chain connects TRBV5-1 to TRBJ2-1, with TRBD2 as a possible D gene (6 bases). CDR3 length: 13 residues. Germline CDR1 is SGHRS and CDR2 is YFSETQ. Trimming removed 1 base at V and 7 bases at J, with 9 bases between. DNA for the CDR3: TGCGCCAGCAGCTTGTGGGGGGAGAATGAGCAGTTCTTC. It codes for CASSLWGENEQFF.